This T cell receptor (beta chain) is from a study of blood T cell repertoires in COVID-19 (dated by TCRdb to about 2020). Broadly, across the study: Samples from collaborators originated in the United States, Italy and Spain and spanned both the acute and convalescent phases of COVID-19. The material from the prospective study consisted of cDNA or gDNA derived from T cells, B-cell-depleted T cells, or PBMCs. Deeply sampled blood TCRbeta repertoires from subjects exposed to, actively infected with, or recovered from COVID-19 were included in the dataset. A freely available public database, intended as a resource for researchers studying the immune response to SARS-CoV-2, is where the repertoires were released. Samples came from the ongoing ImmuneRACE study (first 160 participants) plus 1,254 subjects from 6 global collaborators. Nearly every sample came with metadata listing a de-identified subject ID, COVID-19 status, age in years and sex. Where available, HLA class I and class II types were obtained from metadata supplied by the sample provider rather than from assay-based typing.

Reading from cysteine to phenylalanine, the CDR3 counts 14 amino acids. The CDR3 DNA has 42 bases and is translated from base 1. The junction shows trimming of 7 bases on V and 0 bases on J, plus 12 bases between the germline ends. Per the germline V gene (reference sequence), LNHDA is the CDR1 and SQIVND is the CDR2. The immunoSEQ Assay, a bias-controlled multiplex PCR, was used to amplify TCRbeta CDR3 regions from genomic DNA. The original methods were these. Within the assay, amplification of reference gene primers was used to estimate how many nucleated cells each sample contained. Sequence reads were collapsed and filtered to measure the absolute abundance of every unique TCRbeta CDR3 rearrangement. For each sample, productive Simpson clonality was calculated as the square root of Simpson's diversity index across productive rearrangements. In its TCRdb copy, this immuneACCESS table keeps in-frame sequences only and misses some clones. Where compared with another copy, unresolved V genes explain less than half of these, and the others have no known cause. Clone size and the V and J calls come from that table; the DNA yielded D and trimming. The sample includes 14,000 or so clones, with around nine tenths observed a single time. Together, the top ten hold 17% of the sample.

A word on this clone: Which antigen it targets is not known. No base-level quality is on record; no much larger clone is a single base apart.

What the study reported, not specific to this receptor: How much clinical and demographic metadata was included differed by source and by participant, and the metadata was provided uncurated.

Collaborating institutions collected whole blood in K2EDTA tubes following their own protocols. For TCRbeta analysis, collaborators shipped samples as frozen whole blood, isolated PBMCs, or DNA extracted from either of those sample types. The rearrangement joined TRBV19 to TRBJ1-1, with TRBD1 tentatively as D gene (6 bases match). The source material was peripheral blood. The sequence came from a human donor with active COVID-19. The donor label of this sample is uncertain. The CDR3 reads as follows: CASTPRGMNTEAFF. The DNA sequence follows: TGTGCCAGTACCCCCAGGGGAATGAACACTGAAGCTTTCTTT.